This TCR beta chain was sequenced during a study of vaccination effects on CD4 cells after COVID-19. Libraries were prepared by immunoSEQ multiplex PCR; TCRdb keeps only in-frame clonotypes and omits some of them. The sample records tens of thousands of clones, 70% to 75% being singletons. The V end lost 3 bases, the J end lost 0 bases, and 13 bases lay between the germline ends. Germline CDR1 and CDR2: SGDLS and YYNGEE. This CDR3 spans 17 amino acids. The ViraFEST assay expanded antigen-specific CD4+ T cells with viral peptide pools before sequencing. Cultured cells yielded isolated CD4+ T cells after approximately nine days. Participants each got two BNT162b2 or mRNA-1273 vaccine doses. Turning to this clone: What it binds is not known.

This rearrangement joins TRBV9 to TRBJ2-6; D assignment may be TRBD1 or TRBD2 (5 bases each). The clonotype was recovered from a human donor who received a COVID-19 vaccine. Sample: CD4+ T cells from PBMCs cultured with HCoV-229E spike peptides, taken after COVID-19 vaccination. The CDR3 DNA follows: TGTGCCAGCAGCGCCGGGGCAGCCATCTCTGGGGCCAACGTCCTGACTTTC. This translates into CASSAGAAISGANVLTF.